This T cell receptor beta chain was observed in a study of blood T cells in healthy people across ages. The second PCR ran roughly 6 to 11 cycles with a sample-barcoded 5' primer and J-beta primers. A single record per CDR3 protein comes from TCRdb applying MiXCR to the 5' RACE reads. The sample records 650,000 to 700,000 distinct CDR3 sequences, around 52% being singletons. Investigators took about 10 milliliters of peripheral blood from every donor. With respect to this clonotype: The target antigen is unknown.

Unmatched junction bases numbered 11, after V lost 3 bases and J lost 9 bases. CDR1 is LNHDA and CDR2 is SQIVND in the germline V gene (reference sequence). The CDR3 runs to 16 residues. General study results and limits: Versus aged donors, long-lived donors had higher diversity and more naive CD4+ cells. As age increased, TCR beta diversity per million T cells fell in a roughly linear fashion.

Source material: blood. The rearrangement uses TRBV19 and TRBJ1-1, with TRBD1 matching 12 bases. This sequence was found in a woman of 80 years or more in good health. The CDR3 DNA follows: TGTGCCAGTAGTATCGACGGGACAGGGGGCGGAGGGCAAGCTTTCTTT. Encoded protein: CASSIDGTGGGGQAFF.